This T cell receptor (beta chain) was documented in a study of vaccination and CD4 T cells after COVID-19. Turning to this clonotype: Its antigen is unidentified.

Specified treatment: approximately nine-day PBMC culture with coronavirus spike peptide pools or control peptides (ViraFEST assay). Under the ViraFEST approach, antigen-specific T cells were expanded with peptide pools and TCRs subsequently sequenced. Germline CDR1 KGHDR, CDR2 SFDVKD. There are 13 residues in the CDR3. V lost 9 bases and J lost 4; bases outside the gene matches: 3. Sequence data for DNA of cultured CD4+ T cells were generated by the Oncomine TCR Beta short-read assay. TCRdb recomputed calls from the PCR reads with MiXCR, one row per CDR3 protein. The repertoire holds some 18,000 distinct CDR3 sequences, with roughly 49% as singletons.

This clonotype was sampled from a human donor who had recovered from COVID-19. This chain links TRBV24-1 with TRBJ2-1; 9 bases align to TRBD2. Sequenced here: CD4+ T cells from blood, cultured in vitro, sampled before SARS-CoV-2 vaccination. The DNA for the CDR3 is TGTGCCACCGGCGGGGGGGCTTACAATGAGCAGTTCTTC. Encoded protein: CATGGGAYNEQFF.